The source of this T cell receptor beta chain is a study of human T cells and chemical hapten exposure. Time point meaning: patch test 2, 6 weeks after DPC sensitization. Treatment defined: therapeutic diphenylcyclopropenone sensitization with weekly scalp DPC. Germline V gives CDR1 SGHAT, CDR2 FQNNGV. The CDR3 runs 14 residues. Study-wide points: Controls had significantly fewer large CDR3 similarity clusters than were formed by expanded TCRs.

TCRdb recomputed calls from the RACE reads with MiXCR, one row per CDR3 protein. The top ten clones hold 2% to 2.5% of a sample with about 80,000 distinct CDR3 sequences, approximately 10% of them seen once. Comment on this clonotype: What it recognizes is unknown. A much larger clone lies one base from this, so it may be a read error.

The chain couples TRBV11-2 to TRBJ1-5; D gene uncertain. This TCR came from a woman aged 25-40 years with alopecia areata. Some clones in this sample may be carry-over from other donors' samples. The specimen was whole blood, collected in connection with sensitization to the hapten diphenylcyclopropenone (DPC). CDR3: CVSSHSGGGQPQHF. Here the CDR3 DNA reads TGTGTCAGCAGCCATAGCGGAGGAGGTCAGCCCCAGCATTTT.